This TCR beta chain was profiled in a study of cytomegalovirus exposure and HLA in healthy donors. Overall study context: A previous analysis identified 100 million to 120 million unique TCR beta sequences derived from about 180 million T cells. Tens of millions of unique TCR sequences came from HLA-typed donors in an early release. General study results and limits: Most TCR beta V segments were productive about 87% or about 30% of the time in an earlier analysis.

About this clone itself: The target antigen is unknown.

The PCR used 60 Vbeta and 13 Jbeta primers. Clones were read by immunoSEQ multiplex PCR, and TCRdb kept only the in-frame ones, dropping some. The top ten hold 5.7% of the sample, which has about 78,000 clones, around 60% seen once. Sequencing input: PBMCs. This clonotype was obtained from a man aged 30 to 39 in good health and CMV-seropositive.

The CDR3 bases are TGCGCCAGCAGCCCTCTCCCGCAAGAGACCCAGTACTTC. Its translation: CASSPLPQETQYF. This chain connects TRBV5-1 to TRBJ2-5, with unresolved D. CDR3 length: 13 amino acids. Germline V gene sequence: CDR1 SGHRS, CDR2 YFSETQ. Trimming took off 4 bases at V and 2 bases at J, with 9 bases between the two ends.